These 24 T cell receptor beta chains were all obtained from the same sample, sequenced in a study of T cells after yellow fever vaccination. A single record per CDR3 protein comes from TCRdb applying MiXCR to the 5' RACE reads. The sample has 450,000 to 650,000 distinct CDR3 sequences, roughly a fifth seen once; the top ten hold roughly 16%. Sample: PBMCs, taken less than 25 days after the first yellow fever vaccination. The receptors come from a man younger than 35 who received the YFV17D yellow fever vaccine.

This clonotype was found many times. The chain uses TRBV28 and TRBJ2-1; 7 nucleotides match TRBD2. V lost 8 bases, J lost 0 bases, and 4 bases stayed unmatched. Germline assignment: CDR1 MDHEN and CDR2 SYDVKM. The length of the CDR3 is 14 residues. CDR3 DNA sequence: TGTGCCAGCGTAGGCGGGAGCTCCTACAATGAGCAGTTCTTC. It yields the protein CASVGGSSYNEQFF.

This clonotype was found a few times. J is TRBJ2-3 and V is TRBV18, with D perhaps TRBD1 (5 bases). This CDR3 region has 14 residues. Germline CDR1 KGHSH, CDR2 LQKENI. V shed 7 bases and J shed 0 bases, with 11 bases lying between them. CDR3 bases: TGTGCCAGCTTACTACAGGTTAGCACAGATACGCAGTATTTT. It is translated as CASLLQVSTDTQYF.

This clonotype appeared many times. The rearrangement links TRBV6-1 to TRBJ2-7; maybe TRBD1 (6 bases). Trimming took 6 bases from V and 0 from J, leaving 12 bases between them. The CDR3 is 14 amino acids. The germline CDR1 and CDR2 sequences are MNHNS and SASEGT. The CDR3 spells CASRPRGGSYEQYV. The CDR3, as DNA: TGTGCCAGCAGACCCAGGGGTGGCTCCTACGAGCAGTACGTC.

The CDR3 loop is CSASTTGFTGELFF. CDR3 DNA sequence: TGCAGCGCATCAACGACTGGGTTCACCGGGGAGCTGTTTTTT. V gene TRBV29-1 combines with J gene TRBJ2-2; D gene unclear. With 7 bases removed from V and 4 bases from J, the gap between germline ends came to 16 bases. The CDR3 is made up of 14 amino acids. The germline V gene has CDR1 SQVTM and CDR2 ANQGSEA.

This chain joins TRBV5-4 and TRBJ2-7; TRBD2 matches at 10 bases. Germline V gives CDR1 SGHNT, CDR2 YYREEE (reference sequence). The CDR3 consists of 16 residues. J gave up 7 bases and V 5 bases, and 15 bases lay outside the gene matches. In nucleotides, the CDR3 is TGTGCCAGCAGTCGGGGGCTAGCGGGGGCCTTTCGGGAGCAGTACTTC. Its translation: CASSRGLAGAFREQYF.

CDR3 residues: CASSQGLRGAYNEQFF. The CDR3 region has the DNA TGTGCCAGCAGCCAAGGGCTGCGGGGGGCCTACAATGAGCAGTTCTTC. The chain combines TRBV3-1 with TRBJ2-1; 8 nucleotides match TRBD2. Germline values: CDR1 LGHDT, CDR2 YNNKEL (reference sequence). This CDR3 spans 16 amino acids. V lost 1 base and J lost 2; bases outside the gene matches: 4.

This clonotype has a handful of counts. This chain links TRBV6-2 or TRBV6-3 with TRBJ2-1; possibly TRBD1 for D (5 bases). There are 13 residues in the CDR3. Between the trimmed V and J ends, which lost 6 bases and 3 bases, there was a span of 9 bases. Germline lookup yields CDR1 MNHEY and CDR2 SVGEGT. The CDR3 sequence: CASRGASYNEQFF. DNA for the CDR3: TGTGCCAGCAGAGGGGCAAGCTACAATGAGCAGTTCTTC.

The chain couples TRBV19 to TRBJ1-5; D may be TRBD1 (5 bases). V was pared by 3 bases and J by 3 bases, with 9 bases between. The CDR3 runs to 14 residues. Germline V lookup: CDR1 LNHDA, CDR2 SQIVND (reference sequence). The CDR3, as DNA: TGTGCCAGTAGTATCCTGACAGTCAATCAGCCCCAGCATTTT. Translating gives CASSILTVNQPQHF.

There are a few counts of this clonotype. In nucleotides, the CDR3 is TGTGCCAGCAGCGTAGGGGGGCAGGGGGCCAACAATGAGCAGTTCTTC. The encoded protein is CASSVGGQGANNEQFF. The J gene is TRBJ2-1, the V gene TRBV9; TRBD1 aligns across 8 bases. The CDR3 sequence is 16 residues long. J was trimmed by 5 bases and V by 0 bases; bases with no gene match: 7. Germline-derived CDR1 and CDR2 are SGDLS and YYNGEE.

This rearrangement joins TRBV29-1 to TRBJ2-3; D not certain. The CDR3 is 16 amino acids. V was cut by 3 bases and J by 4 bases, with 20 bases left in between. Germline V gene sequence: CDR1 SQVTM, CDR2 ANQGSEA. This CDR3 is CSVDRPWVVVPDTQYF. CDR3 bases: TGCAGCGTTGATCGGCCTTGGGTGGTGGTACCAGATACGCAGTATTTT.

V is TRBV2 and J is TRBJ2-2; D is uncertain. CDR1 is SNHLY and CDR2 is FYNNEI in the germline V gene. This CDR3 is 14 amino acids long. The V gene lost 2 bases and the J gene lost 1 base, with 5 bases spanning the gap. The CDR3 bases are TGTGCCAGCAGTGAATTAAGGAACACCGGGGAGCTGTTTTTT. Translation: CASSELRNTGELFF.

This clonotype turned up a few times. This chain uses TRBV7-3 with TRBJ2-1, with 9 bases that match TRBD2. CDR1 SGHTA and CDR2 FQGTGA come from the germline V gene. The CDR3 consists of 17 residues. V shed 4 bases, J shed 6 bases, and the junction held 13 bases outside the gene matches. CDR3 coding DNA: TGTGCCAGCAGCTCTCAACCCGGGACTAGCAACATCAATGAGCAGTTCTTC. Protein: CASSSQPGTSNINEQFF. The variable domain in full, completed from reference TRBV7-3 and TRBJ2-1, reads GAGVSQTPSNKVTEKGKYVELRCDPISGHTALYWYRQSLGQGPEFLIYFQGTGAADDSGLPNDRFFAVRPEGSVSTLKIQRTERGDSAVYLCASSSQPGTSNINEQFFGPGTRLTVL.

This chain connects TRBV5-1 to TRBJ2-3; 12 bases fit TRBD2. The CDR3 has 18 residues. Unmatched junction bases numbered 7, after V lost 0 bases and J lost 2 bases. Germline lookup yields CDR1 SGHRS and CDR2 YFSETQ. CDR3 sequence reads: CASSLGGTSGPFTDTQYF. CDR3 in DNA: TGCGCCAGCAGCTTGGGCGGGACTAGCGGGCCCTTCACAGATACGCAGTATTTT.

The V call is TRBV5-1, the J call TRBJ1-6; 10 bases fit TRBD1. The V and J ends lost 1 base and 7 bases, in that order; junction bases with no gene match: 8. The CDR3 has 17 amino acids. Germline CDR1 reads SGHRS; CDR2 reads YFSETQ. Here the CDR3 reads CASSLRPWDRGNSPLHF. The DNA of the CDR3 is TGCGCCAGCAGCTTGCGTCCTTGGGACAGGGGAAATTCACCCCTCCACTTT.

This sequence joins TRBV11-2 and TRBJ2-5; 13 bases align to TRBD2. The CDR3 extends over 20 amino acids. Trimming removed 0 bases from V and 1 base from J; junction bases left unmatched: 11. From germline, CDR1 is SGHAT and CDR2 FQNNGV. Here the CDR3 DNA reads TGTGCCAGCAGCTTAGAGTTCCGCACTAGCGGGGGGGTGGCCCAAGAGACCCAGTACTTC. Translation: CASSLEFRTSGGVAQETQYF.

This clonotype was detected only a few times. This chain connects TRBV7-9 to TRBJ2-5; TRBD2 might be the D (5 bases). V was shortened by 0 bases and J by 3 bases, with 8 bases between the two germline ends. The CDR3 is made up of 14 amino acids. Germline V lookup: CDR1 SEHNR, CDR2 FQNEAQ (reference sequence). The CDR3 region is CASSLAPSKETQYF. CDR3 nucleotides: TGTGCCAGCAGCTTAGCCCCTAGCAAAGAGACCCAGTACTTC. Full variable domain (remainder filled in from reference TRBV7-9 and TRBJ2-5): DTGVSQNPRHKITKRGQNVTFRCDPISEHNRLYWYRQTLGQGPEFLTYFQNEAQLEKSRLLSDRFSAERPKGSFSTLEIQRTEQGDSAMYLCASSLAPSKETQYFGPGTRLLVL.

This clonotype was seen a handful of times. V usage is TRBV10-2 and J usage is TRBJ1-4, with D uncertain. Germline CDR1 reads WSHSY; CDR2 reads SAAADI. Trimming removed 4 bases at V and 8 bases at J, with 20 bases between. The CDR3 loop spans 16 amino acids. The CDR3 reads CASSAVGGRGGEKLFF. The CDR3 DNA sequence: TGCGCCAGCAGTGCGGTAGGAGGGCGAGGAGGGGAAAAACTGTTTTTT.

This clonotype has a handful of counts. The rearrangement joins TRBV7-2 to TRBJ1-4; no clear D. Germline lookup yields CDR1 SGHTA and CDR2 FQGNSA. V dropped 1 base and J dropped 3 bases, with 12 bases sitting between them. CDR3 size: 16 residues. The DNA of the CDR3 is TGTGCCAGCAGCTTAGTTTCGCAGGACTCTAATGAAAAACTGTTTTTT. Amino acids: CASSLVSQDSNEKLFF.

This clonotype showed up just a few times. J is TRBJ1-1 and V is TRBV4-2; D may be TRBD1 (5 bases). V was trimmed by 3 bases and J by 0 bases, leaving 20 bases between them. Germline values: CDR1 LGHNA, CDR2 YNFKEQ. This CDR3 region has 18 residues. CDR3 residues: CASSQAGTRLVLNTEAFF. The CDR3 nucleotides read TGTGCCAGCAGCCAGGCCGGGACTAGGTTGGTGCTGAACACTGAAGCTTTCTTT.

This sequence joins TRBV7-2 and TRBJ2-3; 9 bases match TRBD2. Germline lookup yields CDR1 SGHTA and CDR2 FQGNSA. The CDR3 consists of 19 residues. V shed 3 bases, J shed 4 bases, and the junction held 17 bases outside the gene matches. CDR3 nucleotides: TGTGCCAGCAGCTTTCGGGGACTAGCTGGGTGGGCCAACCCAGATACGCAGTATTTT. Its translation is CASSFRGLAGWANPDTQYF.

Only a few counts were recorded for this clonotype. The gene calls are TRBV7-2 and TRBJ1-2, with no clear D. V dropped 2 bases and J dropped 2 bases, with 6 bases sitting between them. The CDR3 length is 13 residues. Germline-derived CDR1 and CDR2 are SGHTA and FQGNSA. The CDR3 is CASSLLQNYGYTF. The CDR3 region has the DNA TGTGCCAGCAGCTTACTCCAGAACTATGGCTACACCTTC.

The V and J genes are TRBV29-1 and TRBJ2-7; 7 bases agree with TRBD1. The germline V gene encodes CDR1 SQVTM and CDR2 ANQGSEA. CDR3 length: 13 amino acids. The V gene end was trimmed by 7 bases and the J gene end by 5 bases; junction bases not matched to a gene: 11. CDR3 coding DNA: TGCAGCGGCAGATCGACAGGGAAGGACGAGCAGTACTTC. The encoded protein is CSGRSTGKDEQYF.

In nucleotides, the CDR3 is TGTGCCAGCAGCCCTTTCGGGACGGACTACGAGCAGTACGTC. It codes for CASSPFGTDYEQYV. The V gene is TRBV11-1, the J gene TRBJ2-7; the D gene could be TRBD1 or TRBD2 (5 bases each). The CDR3 totals 14 residues. Germline V gene lookup returns CDR1 SGHAT and CDR2 FQDESV (reference sequence). Trimming removed 5 bases from V and 3 bases from J, with 14 bases in between.

Points on this clonotype: The junction differs from germline at one of its ends, possibly a read error. This chain uses TRBV3-1 with TRBJ2-1; TRBD1 agrees at 7 bases. In germline, CDR1 is LGHDT, CDR2 YNNKEL (reference sequence). The CDR3 is made up of 15 amino acids. CDR3 amino acids: CACRKTGQFPDEQFF. The CDR3 region has the DNA TGTGCCTGCAGGAAGACAGGGCAGTTTCCCGATGAGCAGTTCTTC.